A single sample is the source of the 9 T cell receptor beta chains below, sequenced in a study of regulatory T cells in long-lasting Graves disease. Through Arm-PCR of CDR3 regions and iRepertoire HTBI primers, TCR beta libraries were built. Via MiXCR, TCRdb re-called the multiplex PCR reads, giving one row per CDR3 protein. Seen here are roughly 420,000 distinct CDR3 sequences, 11% to 15% observed once, and the top ten hold approximately 15%. Stated time point: newly diagnosed GD, antithyroid drugs for less than 3 months. RNA extracted from PBMCs served as the sequencing template. These same records also appear under a second study, on T cells in Graves' hyperthyroidism and ophthalmopathy.

Source: peripheral blood mononuclear cells (PBMCs), taken at new diagnosis, from a patient treated with antithyroid drugs. The receptor source for this set is a woman in her forties or fifties with Graves disease.

This clonotype turned up a few times. The rearrangement joins TRBV20-1 to TRBJ2-3, with D perhaps given as TRBD1 or TRBD2 (6 bases each). Germline V gene sequence: CDR1 DFQATT, CDR2 SNEGSKA (reference sequence). The CDR3 is made up of 15 amino acids. Trimming cost V 3 bases and J 6 bases, with 19 bases left between them. The CDR3 DNA reads as TGCAGTGCTAGGAGGCCTAGGGGGGCGGTGGATACGCAGTATTTT. Protein sequence: CSARRPRGAVDTQYF.

This clonotype was recorded a few times. CDR3 sequence reads: CASSPSTGRSYEQYF. CDR3 DNA: TGTGCCAGCTCACCATCCACAGGCCGCTCCTACGAGCAGTACTTC. The gene calls are TRBV18 and TRBJ2-7; tentative D call: TRBD1 (5 bases). Between the trimmed V and J ends, which lost 2 bases and 0 bases, there was a span of 11 bases. This CDR3 comprises 15 residues. Germline loops: CDR1 KGHSH, CDR2 LQKENI.

Many counts were recorded for this clonotype. Written as DNA, the CDR3 is TGTGCCAGCAGTTGGCGGCAGGCCCAAATCTCCTATAATTCACCCCTCCACTTT. This encodes CASSWRQAQISYNSPLHF. This sequence joins TRBV6-5 and TRBJ1-6, with unresolved D. The CDR3 runs 18 residues. The germline CDR1 and CDR2 sequences are MNHEY and SVGAGI. V was pared by 4 bases and J by 0 bases, with 16 bases between.

The chain has TRBV6-5 and TRBJ1-1; D gene unclear. Trimming cost V 4 bases and J 2 bases, with 11 bases left between them. Germline V gene lookup returns CDR1 MNHEY and CDR2 SVGAGI. The CDR3 is 14 amino acids. The CDR3 DNA follows: TGTGCCAGCAGTTCCCCGGTGCCTAACACTGAAGCTTTCTTT. It specifies CASSSPVPNTEAFF.

The CDR3 region is CATRGGYSYNEQFF. The CDR3 coding sequence is TGTGCCACCAGGGGGGGATACTCCTACAATGAGCAGTTCTTC. V gene TRBV6-1 combines with J gene TRBJ2-1; either TRBD1 or TRBD2 may supply D (7 bases each). The CDR3 spans 14 residues. The germline gives CDR1 MNHNS, CDR2 SASEGT. Trimming removed 10 bases at V and 0 bases at J, with 13 bases between.

The rearrangement joins TRBV4-1 to TRBJ1-4; no firm D call. V lost 6 bases, J lost 0 bases, and 14 bases lay in between. The CDR3 loop spans 16 amino acids. Per the germline V gene, CDR1 is MGHRA and CDR2 is YSYEKL. The chain's CDR3 is CASRPVAATTNEKLFF. CDR3 nucleotides: TGCGCCAGCAGACCCGTGGCTGCCACAACTAATGAAAAACTGTTTTTT.

A few counts support this clonotype. The chain combines TRBV6-1 with TRBJ2-7; D is undetermined. The V gene's germline CDR1 is MNHNS and CDR2 SASEGT. Trimming stripped 8 bases from V and 7 bases from J, with 12 bases between. The CDR3 loop spans 11 amino acids. The CDR3 nucleotides are TGTGCCAGCGGCCCAGCTATTGAGCAGTACTTC. It translates to CASGPAIEQYF.

Many counts were recorded for this clonotype. This chain connects TRBV7-9 to TRBJ1-4; perhaps TRBD1 as D (6 bases). Trimming took off 2 bases at V and 8 bases at J, with 12 bases between the two ends. The germline V gene has CDR1 SEHNR and CDR2 FQNEAQ (reference sequence). CDR3 length: 14 amino acids. The CDR3 sequence: CASSLWGAHEKLFF. DNA of the CDR3: TGTGCCAGCAGCTTATGGGGGGCGCACGAAAAACTGTTTTTT.

Only a few counts were recorded for this clonotype. The chain links TRBV3-1 to TRBJ2-1; D possibly uses TRBD1 or TRBD2 (5 bases each). V lost 1 base, J lost 7 bases, and 14 bases lay in between. Germline loops: CDR1 LGHDT, CDR2 YNNKEL (reference sequence). CDR3 length equals 15 residues. The CDR3: CASSQGGGVGNEQFF. Written as DNA, the CDR3 is TGTGCCAGCAGCCAAGGTGGGGGAGTAGGAAATGAGCAGTTCTTC.